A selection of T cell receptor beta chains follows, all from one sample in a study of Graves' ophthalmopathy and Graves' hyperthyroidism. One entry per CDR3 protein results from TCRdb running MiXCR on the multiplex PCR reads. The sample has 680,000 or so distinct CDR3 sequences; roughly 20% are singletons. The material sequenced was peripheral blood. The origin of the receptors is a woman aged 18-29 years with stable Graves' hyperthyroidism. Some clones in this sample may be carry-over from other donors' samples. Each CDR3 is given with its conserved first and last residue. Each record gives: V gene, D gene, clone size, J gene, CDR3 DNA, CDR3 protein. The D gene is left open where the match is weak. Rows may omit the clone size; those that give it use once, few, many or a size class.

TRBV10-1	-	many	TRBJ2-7	TGCGCCAGCAGTGAGTCGACGGGACTCCTGCATTGGGAGCAGTACTTC	CASSESTGLLHWEQYF
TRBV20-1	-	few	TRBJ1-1	TGCAGTGCTTCCCAGACTGAAGCTTTCTTT	CSASQTEAFF
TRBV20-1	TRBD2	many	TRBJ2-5	TGCAGTGCTAGAGATGGGGGGGAGGGCCAAGAGACCCAGTACTTC	CSARDGGEGQETQYF
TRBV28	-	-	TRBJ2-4	TGTGCCAGCAGACGGACCCCCGGGGACATTCAGTACTTC	CASRRTPGDIQYF
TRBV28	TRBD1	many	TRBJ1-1	TGTGCCAGCACCCTCCGGGGACAGGGGCAGAACACTGAAGCTTTCTTT	CASTLRGQGQNTEAFF
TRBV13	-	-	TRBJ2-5	TGTGCCAGCAGCAACCGGGGCCCAGCAGAGACCCAGTACTTC	CASSNRGPAETQYF
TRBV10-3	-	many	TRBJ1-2	TGTGCCATCAGTGAAGGGGCCACCTTAAACTATGGCTACACCTTC	CAISEGATLNYGYTF
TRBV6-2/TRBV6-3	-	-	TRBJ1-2	TGTGCCAGCAGTTCTTTCCGGGACGGCTATGGCTACACCTTC	CASSSFRDGYGYTF
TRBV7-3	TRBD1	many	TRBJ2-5	TGTGCCAGCAGCCCAACGACAGGGTCAGAGACCCAGTACTTC	CASSPTTGSETQYF
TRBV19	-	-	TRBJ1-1	TGTGCCAGTAGGGGCCGTGCAGGGTCGATCACTGAAGCTTTCTTT	CASRGRAGSITEAFF
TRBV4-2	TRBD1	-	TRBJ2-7	TGTGCCAGCAGCCAATTTGGGACAGGGGGCCTAGTTCGGTACTTC	CASSQFGTGGLVRYF
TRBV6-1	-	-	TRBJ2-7	TGTGCCAGCAGTGTGGACTACAACTCCTACGAGCAGTACTTC	CASSVDYNSYEQYF
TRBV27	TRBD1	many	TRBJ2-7	TGTGCCAGCAGTTTATCGGGGGCAGGGGGCTCGTACGAGCAGTACTTC	CASSLSGAGGSYEQYF
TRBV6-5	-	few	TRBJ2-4	TGTGCCAGCAGTTACTACGACTTCGGTGGAGCCAAAAACATTCAGTACTTC	CASSYYDFGGAKNIQYF
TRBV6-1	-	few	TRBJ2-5	TGTGCCAGCACTCAAACCACAGTTACCCAGTACTTC	CASTQTTVTQYF
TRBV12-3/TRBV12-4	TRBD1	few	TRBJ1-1	TGTGCCAGCAGTCTCCGGGACAGGGGAGGCGCTTTCTTT	CASSLRDRGGAFF
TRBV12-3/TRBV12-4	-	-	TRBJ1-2	TGTGCCAGCAGCCGTAGGGCGGGCGGTTACACCTTC	CASSRRAGGYTF
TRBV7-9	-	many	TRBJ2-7	TGTGCCAGCAGCCAGGCCGGGTTGGGCGAGCAGTACTTC	CASSQAGLGEQYF
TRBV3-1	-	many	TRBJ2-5	TGTGCCAGCAGCCACCCCGACATTAGAGAGACCCAGTACTTC	CASSHPDIRETQYF
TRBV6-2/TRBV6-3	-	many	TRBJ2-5	TGTGCCAGCGGTGGTACTGTCCGGCCAGAGACCCAGTACTTC	CASGGTVRPETQYF
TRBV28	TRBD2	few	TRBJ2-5	TGTGCCAGCAGCCCGACTAGCGGGAGGGTCTTGAGTGAGACCCAGTACTTC	CASSPTSGRVLSETQYF
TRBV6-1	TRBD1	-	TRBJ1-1	TGTGCCAGCAGTGAATTTGGGACAGGGGCCACTGAAGCTTTCTTT	CASSEFGTGATEAFF
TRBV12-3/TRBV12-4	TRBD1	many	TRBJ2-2	TGTGCCAGCAGTGGCCCGGACAGGGAAATCGGGGAGCTGTTTTTT	CASSGPDREIGELFF
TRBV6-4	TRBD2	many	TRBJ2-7	TGTGCCAGCAGTAGGACTAGCGTCCTCGGTCTTGGGGGCGAGCAGTACTTC	CASSRTSVLGLGGEQYF
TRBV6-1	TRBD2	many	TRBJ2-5	TGTGCCAGCAGTGTGGCCGGGACTAGCGGATTCCAAGAGACCCAGTACTTC	CASSVAGTSGFQETQYF
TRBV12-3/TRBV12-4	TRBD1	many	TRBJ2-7	TGTGCCAGCAGTCACGGCGACAGGGGATGGTACGAGCAGTACTTC	CASSHGDRGWYEQYF
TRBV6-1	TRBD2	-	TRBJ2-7	TGTGCCAGCAGGCCCCCGGGACTAGCGGGAGACGAGCAGTACTTC	CASRPPGLAGDEQYF
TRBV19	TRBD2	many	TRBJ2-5	TGTGCCAGTAGTATTGGAACTAGCGGCTTTGGGCGAGAGACCCAGTACTTC	CASSIGTSGFGRETQYF
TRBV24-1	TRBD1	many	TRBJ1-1	TGTGCCACCAGTGACTACACAGGGGGGGCTTTCTTT	CATSDYTGGAFF
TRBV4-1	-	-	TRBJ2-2	TGCGCCAGCAGCCAACCTACGGGACGGCAAACCGGGGAGCTGTTTTTT	CASSQPTGRQTGELFF
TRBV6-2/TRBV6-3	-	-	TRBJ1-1	TGTGCCAGCAGTTGGGAAATGAACACTGAAGCTTTCTTT	CASSWEMNTEAFF
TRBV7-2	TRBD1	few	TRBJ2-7	TGTGCCAGCAGCTTAAAGGACAGGGTCCACGAGCAGTACTTC	CASSLKDRVHEQYF
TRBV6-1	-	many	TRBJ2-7	TGTGCCAGCAGTCTGAATGAGGGCCTTCTCTCCTACGAGCAGTACTTC	CASSLNEGLLSYEQYF
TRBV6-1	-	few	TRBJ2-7	TGTGCCAGCTCTAAAGGCGCAACCTACGAGCAGTACTTC	CASSKGATYEQYF
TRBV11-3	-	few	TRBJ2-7	TGTGCCAGCAGCTCCTCACCTACCTACGAGCAGTACTTC	CASSSSPTYEQYF
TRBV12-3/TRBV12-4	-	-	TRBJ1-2	TGTGCCAGCAGTAACGGGGCCCATGGCTACACCTTC	CASSNGAHGYTF
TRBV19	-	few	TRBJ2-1	TGTGCCAGTAATACAGGGCGACTCATCAATGAGCAGTTCTTC	CASNTGRLINEQFF
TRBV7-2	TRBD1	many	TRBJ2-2	TGTGCCAGCGGGGACAGAGACACCGGGGAGCTGTTTTTT	CASGDRDTGELFF
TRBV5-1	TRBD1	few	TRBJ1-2	TGCGCCAGCGGCTTGGGACAGGGGGCCCCTTATGGCTACACCTTC	CASGLGQGAPYGYTF
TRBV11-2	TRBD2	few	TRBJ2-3	TGTGCCAGCAGCTTAGGACTAGCGGGAAGTCTTAAAGATACGCAGTATTTT	CASSLGLAGSLKDTQYF
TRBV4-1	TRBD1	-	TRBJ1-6	TGCGCCAGCAGCCAAGAGGGACAGGGACTTGGGTCACCCCTCCACTTT	CASSQEGQGLGSPLHF